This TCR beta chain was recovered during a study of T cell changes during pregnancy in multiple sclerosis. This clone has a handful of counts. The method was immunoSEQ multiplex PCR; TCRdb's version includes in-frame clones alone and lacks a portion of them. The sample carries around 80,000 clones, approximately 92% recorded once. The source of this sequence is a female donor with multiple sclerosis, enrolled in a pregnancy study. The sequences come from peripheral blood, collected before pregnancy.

CDR3 coding DNA: TGTGCCAGCTCACCGATTAGACAGGGCGATCTTGAAAAACTGTTTTTT. Its translation: CASSPIRQGDLEKLFF. V is TRBV18 and J is TRBJ1-4; 7 nucleotides match TRBD1. Germline V gene data show CDR1 as KGHSH and CDR2 as LQKENI. The V gene end was trimmed by 3 bases and the J gene end by 7 bases; junction bases not matched to a gene: 11. The CDR3 has 16 residues.